The clone carrying this TCR beta chain was counted between two and nine times. Its specificity is unknown. As to time point: newly diagnosed GD, antithyroid drugs for less than 3 months. Generation of the TCR library employed RNA extracted from PBMCs. Researchers made TCR beta libraries by using iRepertoire HTBI primers and running Arm-PCR on CDR3 regions. TCRdb reanalysed the multiplex PCR reads using MiXCR and keeps one entry per CDR3 protein. The data contain 550,000 to 700,000 distinct CDR3 sequences, about 16% of them seen just once; the ten biggest clones take up 12%. This record belongs to a study of regulatory T cells in long-lasting Graves disease. Turning to the study itself: Newly diagnosed Graves' patients had under 3 months of antithyroid drugs.

Findings and limits, study-wide: TCR diversity was lower in persistent Graves' patients (versus newly diagnosed ones).

The same sample was also used in a study of T cells in Graves' hyperthyroidism and ophthalmopathy. That paper adds: Diagnosis relied on clinical symptoms, serum thyroxine and TRAb, thyroid ultrasound and orbital computed tomography. Most thyroid clonotypes expanded above 0.001 were also detected in blood.

This receptor was identified in a young man with Graves disease. The sequences come from peripheral blood mononuclear cells (PBMCs), collected at new diagnosis, from a patient treated with antithyroid drugs.

DNA for the CDR3: TGCGCCAGCAGCTTGGTTGGACAGTCCTACAATGAGCAGTTCTTC. It is translated as CASSLVGQSYNEQFF. The J gene is TRBJ2-1, the V gene TRBV5-1, with a tentative D call TRBD1 (6 bases). Trimming took 0 bases from V and 1 from J, leaving 8 bases between them. The CDR3 covers 15 residues. Germline V gene data show CDR1 as SGHRS and CDR2 as YFSETQ.